The table lists the clone carrying this T cell receptor beta chain with a count of one. These data belong to a study of shared clonotypes between healthy human individuals. Study details: A couple of women and three men aged 18 to 49 made up the donors.

Trimming removed 8 bases from V and 0 bases from J, with 14 bases in between. CDR3 size: 15 residues. Germline V lookup: CDR1 SGHAT, CDR2 FQNNGV. Measured with immunoSEQ multiplex PCR; TCRdb has only the in-frame clones, and not every one. Here the sample spans some 1 million clones, about 75% being singletons. The donors were all Caucasian adults (living in Nashville, Tennessee). The sequence was obtained from a man aged 18 to 29 in good health. Sequencing was carried out using memory CD4+ T cells sorted from blood. Specified subset: CD45RA-negative fraction. This sequence joins TRBV11-2 and TRBJ1-3; unclear D gene. The CDR3 protein is CASSLVAASGNTIYF. Here the CDR3 DNA reads TGTGCCAGCTCCCTAGTGGCAGCCTCTGGAAACACCATATATTTT.